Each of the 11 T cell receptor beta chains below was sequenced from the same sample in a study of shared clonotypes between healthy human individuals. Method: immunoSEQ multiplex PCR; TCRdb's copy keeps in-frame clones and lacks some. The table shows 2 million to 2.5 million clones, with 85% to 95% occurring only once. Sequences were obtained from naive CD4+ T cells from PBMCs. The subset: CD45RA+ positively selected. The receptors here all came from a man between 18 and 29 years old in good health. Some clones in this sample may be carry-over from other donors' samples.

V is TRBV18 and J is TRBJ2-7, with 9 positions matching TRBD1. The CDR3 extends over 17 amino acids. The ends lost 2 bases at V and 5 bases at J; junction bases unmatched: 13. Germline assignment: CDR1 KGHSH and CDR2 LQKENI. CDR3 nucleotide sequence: TGTGCCAGCTCACCAAGGACAGGGGCAGGCGGGGGTAACGAGCAGTACTTC. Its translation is CASSPRTGAGGGNEQYF. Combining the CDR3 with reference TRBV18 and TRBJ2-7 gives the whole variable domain NAGVMQNPRHLVRRRGQEARLRCSPMKGHSHVYWYRQLPEEGLKFMVYLQKENIIDESGMPKERFSAEFPKEGPSILRIQQVVRGDSAAYFCASSPRTGAGGGNEQYFGPGTRLTVT.

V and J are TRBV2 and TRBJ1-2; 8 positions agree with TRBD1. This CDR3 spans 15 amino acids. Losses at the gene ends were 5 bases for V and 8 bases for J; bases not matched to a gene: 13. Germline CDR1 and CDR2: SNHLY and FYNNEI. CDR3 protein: CASSPIVGQAGGYTF. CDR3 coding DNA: TGTGCCAGCAGTCCGATAGTGGGACAGGCGGGCGGCTACACCTTC.

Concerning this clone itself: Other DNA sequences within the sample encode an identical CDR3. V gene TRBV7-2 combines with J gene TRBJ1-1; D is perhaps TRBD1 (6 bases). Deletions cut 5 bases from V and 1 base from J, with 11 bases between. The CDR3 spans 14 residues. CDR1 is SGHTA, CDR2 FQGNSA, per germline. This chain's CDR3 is CASSLGQRNTEAFF. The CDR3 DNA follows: TGTGCCAGCAGCCTAGGACAGCGGAACACTGAAGCTTTCTTT.

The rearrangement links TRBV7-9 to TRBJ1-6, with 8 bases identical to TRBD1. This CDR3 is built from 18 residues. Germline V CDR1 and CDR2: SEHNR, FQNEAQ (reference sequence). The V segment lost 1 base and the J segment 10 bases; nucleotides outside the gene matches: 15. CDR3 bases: TGTGCCAGCAGCTTAGTGGGGCTCCAGGGGGCCGCAAGGTCACCCCTCCACTTT. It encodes CASSLVGLQGAARSPLHF.

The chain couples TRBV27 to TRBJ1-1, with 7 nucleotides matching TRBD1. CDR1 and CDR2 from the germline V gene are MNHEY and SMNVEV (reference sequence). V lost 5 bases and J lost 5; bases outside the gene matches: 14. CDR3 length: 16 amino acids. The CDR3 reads CASSTPWTGRGTEAFF. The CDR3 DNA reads TGTGCCAGCAGTACGCCCTGGACAGGAAGAGGGACTGAAGCTTTCTTT.

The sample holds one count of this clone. The CDR3 region is CASSPRDRGHEKLFF. The CDR3 DNA follows: TGTGCCAGCAGTCCCCGGGACAGGGGCCATGAAAAACTGTTTTTT. The chain has TRBV6-1 and TRBJ1-4; 10 nucleotides align to TRBD1. CDR3 size: 15 residues. Per the germline V gene, CDR1 is MNHNS and CDR2 is SASEGT. The V gene end was trimmed by 5 bases and the J gene end by 6 bases; junction bases not matched to a gene: 6.

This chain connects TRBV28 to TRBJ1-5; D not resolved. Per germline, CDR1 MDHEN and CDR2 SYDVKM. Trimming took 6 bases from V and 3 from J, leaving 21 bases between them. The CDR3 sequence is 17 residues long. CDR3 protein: CASSFKPWAVYNQPQHF. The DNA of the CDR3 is TGTGCCAGCAGCTTCAAACCCTGGGCAGTTTACAATCAGCCCCAGCATTTT.

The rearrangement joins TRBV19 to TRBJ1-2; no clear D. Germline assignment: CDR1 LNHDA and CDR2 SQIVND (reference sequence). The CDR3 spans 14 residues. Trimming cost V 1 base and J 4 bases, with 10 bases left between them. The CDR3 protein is CASSIVGTLYGYTF. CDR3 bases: TGTGCCAGTAGTATAGTAGGCACGCTCTATGGCTACACCTTC.

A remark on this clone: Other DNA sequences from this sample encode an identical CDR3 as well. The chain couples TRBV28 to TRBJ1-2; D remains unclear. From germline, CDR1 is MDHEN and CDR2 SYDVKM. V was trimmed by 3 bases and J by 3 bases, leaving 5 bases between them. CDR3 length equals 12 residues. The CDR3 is CASSFSDYGYTF. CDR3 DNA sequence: TGTGCCAGCAGTTTCTCGGACTATGGCTACACCTTC.

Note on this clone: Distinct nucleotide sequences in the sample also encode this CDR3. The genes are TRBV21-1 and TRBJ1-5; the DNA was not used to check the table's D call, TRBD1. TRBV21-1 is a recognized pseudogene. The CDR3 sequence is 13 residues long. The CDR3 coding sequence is TGTGCCAGCAGCAAGGGCAGTAATCAGCCCCAGCATTTT. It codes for CASSKGSNQPQHF.

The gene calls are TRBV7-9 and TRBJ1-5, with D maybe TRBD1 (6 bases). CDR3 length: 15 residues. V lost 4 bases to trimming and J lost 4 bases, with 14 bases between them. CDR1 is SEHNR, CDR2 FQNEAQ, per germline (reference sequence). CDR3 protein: CASSSTGQKNQPQHF. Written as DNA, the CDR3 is TGTGCCAGCAGCTCCACTGGACAGAAGAATCAGCCCCAGCATTTT. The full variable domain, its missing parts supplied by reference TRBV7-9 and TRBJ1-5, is DTGVSQNPRHKITKRGQNVTFRCDPISEHNRLYWYRQTLGQGPEFLTYFQNEAQLEKSRLLSDRFSAERPKGSFSTLEIQRTEQGDSAMYLCASSSTGQKNQPQHFGDGTRLSIL.